The text below deals with one T cell receptor (beta chain). What it recognizes is unknown. These data belong to a study of Ad26.COV2.S vaccination and SARS-CoV-2 variants. Study-level background: The donor belonged to the COV1001 Ad26.COV2.S trial arm. Notes on the study in general: Possibly, TCR breadth and depth analyses underestimated total T cell responses. Relative to placebo recipients, vaccine recipients exhibited elevated spike-specific TCR breadth.

Sequencing was performed with immunoSEQ multiplex PCR; in TCRdb, only in-frame clones are kept and a portion is missing. Of about half a million clones in the sample, around 89% are singletons; the top ten hold roughly 1.7%. As for treatment: approximately 18 received Ad26.COV2.S at low or high dose, single or two shots; roughly five received placebo; per-sample allocation not given. Samples were taken on day 63 after the first vaccine or placebo injection. The CDR3 length is 16 residues. The V gene end was trimmed by 3 bases and the J gene end by 7 bases; junction bases not matched to a gene: 10. The V gene's germline CDR1 is KGHSH and CDR2 LQKENI.

The receptor comes from a person between 18 and 65 years old who received the Ad26.COV2.S COVID-19 vaccine or a placebo. The sample here was peripheral blood, taken in a trial of Ad26.COV2.S vaccine versus placebo. The V gene is TRBV18, the J gene TRBJ2-1, with 9 bases aligning to TRBD2. CDR3 sequence (DNA): TGTGCCAGCTCACCCGAGGTAGCGGGAGTTATGAATGAGCAGTTCTTC. It specifies CASSPEVAGVMNEQFF.